The rows below give T cell receptor beta chains drawn from one sample of a study of cytomegalovirus exposure and HLA in healthy donors. Measured with immunoSEQ multiplex PCR; TCRdb has only the in-frame clones, and not every one. The profile shows about 130,000 clones, 70% to 85% of them singletons. The sequenced material came from PBMCs. All receptors derive from a man in his fifties or sixties in good health and CMV-seronegative. Both conserved end residues are part of each CDR3.

v_call	j_call	cdr3_aa
TRBV4-2	TRBJ1-2	CASSQDDYNGYTF
TRBV29-1	TRBJ1-2	CSVETGGFGYTF
TRBV30	TRBJ1-2	CAWRAGPYGYTF
TRBV27	TRBJ1-3	CATISPGNTIYF
TRBV30	TRBJ1-2	CAWSVWVTTGGRGYTF
TRBV2	TRBJ1-3	CASKTGPGTGNTIYF
TRBV5-4	TRBJ1-2	CASSPREEGYGYTF
TRBV10-3	TRBJ2-2	CAISDEAGFVTGELFF
TRBV18	TRBJ2-7	CASSPDREAYEQYF
TRBV2	TRBJ1-2	CASSGGANYGYTF
TRBV9	TRBJ1-6	CASSVDRTGWNSPLHF
TRBV9	TRBJ1-2	CASSDLGGYTF
TRBV11-2	TRBJ1-4	CASSPTPWDRDEKLFF
TRBV7-3	TRBJ2-2	CASSAQRGPTGELFF
TRBV7-9	TRBJ2-5	CASSSGLAGGGETQYF
TRBV13	TRBJ1-3	CASSLRQGAFFGNTIYF
TRBV7-9	TRBJ2-3	CASRSSPRDSDTDTQYF
TRBV29-1	TRBJ1-2	CSVVGQGIGGYTF
TRBV5-5	TRBJ2-1	CASSVPRVVYNEQFF
TRBV5-1	TRBJ2-3	CASSLGQVYADTQYF
TRBV6-1	TRBJ1-6	CASSDLISPLHF
TRBV4-3	TRBJ2-1	CASSQDSGGAYNEQFF
TRBV5-1	TRBJ1-3	CASSIDGGSGNTIYF
TRBV15	TRBJ2-5	CATSVGPGGQETQYF
TRBV13	TRBJ2-3	CASSILERGPLVTQYF